In its sample, the clone carrying this TCR beta chain was seen once. What it recognizes is unknown. This sample is drawn from a study of T cells after posttransplantation cyclophosphamide. Findings of the study overall: Recipient CMV seropositivity and CMV reactivation strongly tracked TRB clonality. Skin or GI-infiltrating T cells shared few TRB sequences with blood.

Germline V gives CDR1 SGHAT, CDR2 FQNNGV. The length of the CDR3 is 15 residues. The germline V and J ends were trimmed by 2 bases and 0 bases, with 11 bases remaining between them. The naive gate required viable CD3+CD4+ or CD3+CD8+ cells with CCR7+CD45RA+CD45RO-CD95-CD27+CD28+ phenotype. Peripheral blood was collected from the related graft donor on the marrow donation day. Sequencing was performed with immunoSEQ multiplex PCR; in TCRdb, only in-frame clones are kept and a portion is missing. The data show 15,000 to 20,000 clones, 94% seen once. Sequencing was performed on naive CD4+ T cells sorted from blood. The rearrangement links TRBV11-2 to TRBJ2-7, with D hard to call. This receptor was taken from a woman aged 50 to 60 in good health and a related stem cell transplant donor. The CDR3 DNA reads as TGTGCCAGCAGCTTAAACAGACCGAGCTCCTACGAGCAGTACTTC. This gives the protein CASSLNRPSSYEQYF.